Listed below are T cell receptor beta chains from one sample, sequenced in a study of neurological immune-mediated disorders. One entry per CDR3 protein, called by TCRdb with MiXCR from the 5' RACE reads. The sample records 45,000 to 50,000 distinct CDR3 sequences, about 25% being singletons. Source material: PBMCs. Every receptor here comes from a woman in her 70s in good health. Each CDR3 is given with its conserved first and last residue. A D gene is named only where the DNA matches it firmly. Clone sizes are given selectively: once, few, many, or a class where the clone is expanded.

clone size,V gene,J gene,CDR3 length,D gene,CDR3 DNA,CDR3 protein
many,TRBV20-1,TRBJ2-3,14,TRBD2,TGCAGTGCTGTTAGCGGGAGCAGCACAGATACGCAGTATTTT,CSAVSGSSTDTQYF
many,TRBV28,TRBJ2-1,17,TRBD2,TGTGCCAGCAGAAGGACTAGCGGGAGATCGACATACAATGAGCAGTTCTTC,CASRRTSGRSTYNEQFF
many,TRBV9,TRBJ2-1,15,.,TGTGCCAGCAGCGTAGATAGGGGCTCCTACAATGAGCAGTTCTTC,CASSVDRGSYNEQFF
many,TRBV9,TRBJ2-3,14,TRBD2,TGTGCCAGCAGCGCCAGGACTAGCGGGAGCGCGCAGTATTTT,CASSARTSGSAQYF
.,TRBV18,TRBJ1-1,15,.,TGTGCCAGCTCACCAGTAAGGGGCGCGGGGACTGAAGCTTTCTTT,CASSPVRGAGTEAFF
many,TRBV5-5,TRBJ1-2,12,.,TGTGCCAGCAGCTCAGCAGAGTATGGCTACACCTTC,CASSSAEYGYTF
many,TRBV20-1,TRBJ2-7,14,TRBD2,TGCAGTGCTGCCGCTAGCGGGAGTTGGTACGAGCAGTACTTC,CSAAASGSWYEQYF
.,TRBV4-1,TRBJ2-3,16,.,TGCGCCAGCAGCGTCTTCGAGAACAGCCGCACAGATACGCAGTATTTT,CASSVFENSRTDTQYF
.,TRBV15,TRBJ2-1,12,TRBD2,TGTGCCACCGTCGGCGGGAGAAATGAGCAGTTCTTC,CATVGGRNEQFF
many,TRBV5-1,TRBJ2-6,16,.,TGCGCCAGCAGCGATTGGTTGGTGCGGGGGGCCAACGTCCTGACTTTC,CASSDWLVRGANVLTF
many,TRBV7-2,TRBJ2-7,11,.,TGTGCCAGCAGCCAGGCATACGAGCAGTACTTC,CASSQAYEQYF
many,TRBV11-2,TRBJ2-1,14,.,TGTGCCAGCAGCTTAGGGTCCCTCAACAATGAGCAGTTCTTC,CASSLGSLNNEQFF
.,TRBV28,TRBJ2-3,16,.,TGTGCCAGCAGTTTTGGACAGAGTACTAGCACAGATACGCAGTATTTT,CASSFGQSTSTDTQYF
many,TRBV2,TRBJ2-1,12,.,TGTGCCAGCAGGCCGATGCCCAATGAGCAGTTCTTC,CASRPMPNEQFF
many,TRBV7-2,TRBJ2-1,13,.,TGTGCCAGCAGCAACACAGGGTATGGTGAGCAGTTCTTC,CASSNTGYGEQFF
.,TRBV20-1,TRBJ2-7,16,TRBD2,TGCAGTGCTGGGACTAGCGGGGGCGGTAGCTCCTACGAGCAGTACTTC,CSAGTSGGGSSYEQYF
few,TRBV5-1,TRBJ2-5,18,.,TGCGCCAGCAGCAAGCGACCTTCGGGACCTCGGGCCGGGGAGACCCAGTACTTC,CASSKRPSGPRAGETQYF
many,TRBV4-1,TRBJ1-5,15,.,TGCGCCAGCAGCCAAGAAGGCGGGGGCAATCAGCCCCAGCATTTT,CASSQEGGGNQPQHF
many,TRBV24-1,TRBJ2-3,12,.,TGTGCAGTTCAGAGTACCACAGATACGCAGTATTTT,CAVQSTTDTQYF
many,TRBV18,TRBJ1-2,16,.,TGTGCCAGCTCACCACCTCAAGCGAATGCTGACTATGGCTACACCTTC,CASSPPQANADYGYTF
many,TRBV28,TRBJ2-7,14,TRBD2,TGTGCCAGCAGTTCAGGGACTAGCGGGAGAGGCCGGTACTTC,CASSSGTSGRGRYF
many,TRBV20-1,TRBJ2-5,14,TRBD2,TGCAGTGCGAGGGGACTAGCGGGAGAAGAGACCCAGTACTTC,CSARGLAGEETQYF
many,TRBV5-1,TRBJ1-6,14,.,TGCGCCAGCAGCTCCGACAGCCTAAGGTCACCCCTCCACTTT,CASSSDSLRSPLHF
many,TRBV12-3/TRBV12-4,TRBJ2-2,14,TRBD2,TGTGCCATCCTAGCGGAGTCAGGGACCGGGGAGCTGTTTTTT,CAILAESGTGELFF
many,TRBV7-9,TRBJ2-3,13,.,TGTGCCAGCAGCTTAGTAATCCCAGATACGCAGTATTTT,CASSLVIPDTQYF
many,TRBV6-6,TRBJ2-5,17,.,TGTGCCAGCAGTCCCTGGGTAGGTCACCGAGTCAAGGAGACCCAGTACTTC,CASSPWVGHRVKETQYF
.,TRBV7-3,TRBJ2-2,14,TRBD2,TGTGCCAGCAGCTTAATGGCGGGGGCCGGGGAGCTGTTTTTT,CASSLMAGAGELFF
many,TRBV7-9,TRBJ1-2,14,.,TGTGCCAGCAGCTTAGCGTTGGGTACTTATGGCTACACCTTC,CASSLALGTYGYTF
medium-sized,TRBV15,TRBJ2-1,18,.,TGTGCCACCAGCCCTCGCAACGCCCGACACAGTTCCTACAATGAGCAGTTCTTC,CATSPRNARHSSYNEQFF
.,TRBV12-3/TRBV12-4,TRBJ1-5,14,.,TGTGCCAGCAGCAAAGACAGGAGCAATCAGCCCCAGCATTTT,CASSKDRSNQPQHF
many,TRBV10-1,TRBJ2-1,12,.,TGCGCCAGCGGGATCAGATACAATGAGCAGTTCTTC,CASGIRYNEQFF
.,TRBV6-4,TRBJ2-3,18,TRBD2,TGTGCCAGCAGTGACTCTCCGGGAAGCGGGGGGGACACAGATACGCAGTATTTT,CASSDSPGSGGDTDTQYF
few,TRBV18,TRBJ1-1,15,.,TGTGCCAGCTCACCTAGTTTCTCGGCCGGCACTGAAGCTTTCTTT,CASSPSFSAGTEAFF
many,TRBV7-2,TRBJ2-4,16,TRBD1,TGTGCCAGCAGCTTAGATTCAGCCGGGACAGGAAACATTCAGTACTTC,CASSLDSAGTGNIQYF
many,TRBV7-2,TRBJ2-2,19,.,TGTGCCAGCAGCTTGCCGAATTACCCGGTCACAGGGACCACCGGGGAGCTGTTTTTT,CASSLPNYPVTGTTGELFF
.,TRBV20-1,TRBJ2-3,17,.,TGCAGTGCTAGAGAGACGTCCCAGGGGGCGGGAGGAGATACGCAGTATTTT,CSARETSQGAGGDTQYF
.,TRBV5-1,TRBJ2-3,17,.,TGCGCCAGCAGCTTGGGAACCCTGGGGGGGCTCACAGATACGCAGTATTTT,CASSLGTLGGLTDTQYF
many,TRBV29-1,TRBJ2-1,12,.,TGCAGCGTTGGAGTCTCCTACAATGAGCAGTTCTTC,CSVGVSYNEQFF
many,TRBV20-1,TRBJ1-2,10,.,TGCAGTGCTACGTTAAGGAGCCACACCTTC,CSATLRSHTF
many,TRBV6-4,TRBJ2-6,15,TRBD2,TGTGCCAGCAGTGGGGGAGGGACCGGGGCCAACGTCCTGACTTTC,CASSGGGTGANVLTF
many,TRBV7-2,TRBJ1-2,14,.,TGTGCCAGCAGCTTAACCGGGACAACCTATGGCTACACCTTC,CASSLTGTTYGYTF
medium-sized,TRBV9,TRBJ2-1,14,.,TGTGCCAGCAGCGTAGTGGTTCGGACTCCGCGGCAGTTCTTC,CASSVVVRTPRQFF
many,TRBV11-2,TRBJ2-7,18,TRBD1,TGTGCCAGCAGCTTAGTTTGGGGTCGGGGGACAGGGGGTTACGAGCAGTACTTC,CASSLVWGRGTGGYEQYF
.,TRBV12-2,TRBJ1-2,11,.,TGTGCAAGTCGCTGCATTTATGGCTACACCTTC,CASRCIYGYTF
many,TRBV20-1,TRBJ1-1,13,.,TGCAGTGCTAGAGATGGGGTATTCGGGGAAGCTTTCTTT,CSARDGVFGEAFF
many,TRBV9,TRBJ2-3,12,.,TGTGCCAGCAGCGTAGATGCAGATACGCAGTATTTT,CASSVDADTQYF
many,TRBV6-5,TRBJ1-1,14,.,TGTGCCAGCAGTTCGCGGTTGGCGGACACTGAAGCTTTCTTT,CASSSRLADTEAFF
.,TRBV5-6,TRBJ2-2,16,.,TGTGCCAGCAGCTTTGGCCCCCTGACAGACTCCGGGGAGCTGTTTTTT,CASSFGPLTDSGELFF
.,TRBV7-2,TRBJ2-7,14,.,TGTGCCAGCAGCTTGAGTGTGGGGGCGGACGAGCAGTACTTC,CASSLSVGADEQYF